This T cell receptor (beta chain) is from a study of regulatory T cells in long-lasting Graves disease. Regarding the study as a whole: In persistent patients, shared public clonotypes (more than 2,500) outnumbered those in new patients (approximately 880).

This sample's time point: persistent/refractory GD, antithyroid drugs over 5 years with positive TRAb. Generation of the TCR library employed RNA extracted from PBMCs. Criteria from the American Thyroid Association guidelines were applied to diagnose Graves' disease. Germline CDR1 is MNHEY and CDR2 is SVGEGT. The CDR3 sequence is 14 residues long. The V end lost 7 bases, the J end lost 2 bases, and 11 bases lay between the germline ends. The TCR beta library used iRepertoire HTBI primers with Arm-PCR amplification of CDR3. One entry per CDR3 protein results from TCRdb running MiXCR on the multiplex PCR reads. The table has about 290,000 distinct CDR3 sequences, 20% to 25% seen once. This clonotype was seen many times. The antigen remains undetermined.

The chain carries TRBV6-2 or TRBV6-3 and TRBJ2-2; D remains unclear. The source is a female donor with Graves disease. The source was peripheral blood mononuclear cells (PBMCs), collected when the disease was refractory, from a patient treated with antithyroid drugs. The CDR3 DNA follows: TGTGCCAGCACTGACTCCGATAACACCGGGGAGCTGTTTTTT. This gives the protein CASTDSDNTGELFF.